This TCR beta chain was recorded in a study of molecular identifiers for immune sequencing clone quantification. Study-wide findings and caveats: Barcodes shared by identical TCR molecules could lead to underestimated sizes of highly expanded clones. Jurkat TCR RNA that was spiked in from one cell was reportedly detectable among one million naive cells. Among effectors, clones above 20 RNA copies held over 97% of molecules; among naive cells, under 1%.

This clonotype appeared many times. Its antigen is as yet unknown. The V gene's germline CDR1 is SQVTM and CDR2 ANQGSEA. CDR3 size: 13 residues. Trimming cost V 4 bases and J 5 bases, with 15 bases left between them. TCRdb reprocessed the PCR reads via MiXCR and lists one record per CDR3 protein. In the table there are over 600,000 distinct CDR3 sequences, about 20% of which are singletons. This receptor was obtained from a human donor in good health. Some libraries in this study had Jurkat cell RNA spiked in. The chain carries TRBV29-1 and TRBJ2-7; D is tentatively TRBD1 or TRBD2 (5 bases each). Sequenced input: naive CD8+ T cells from blood, with Jurkat cell RNA spiked in. Stated subset: FACS-sorted CD8+CD4-CCR7+CD45RA+ naive T cells. CDR3: CSVGTGRGNEQYF. CDR3 in DNA: TGCAGCGTTGGTACAGGTCGGGGTAACGAGCAGTACTTC.